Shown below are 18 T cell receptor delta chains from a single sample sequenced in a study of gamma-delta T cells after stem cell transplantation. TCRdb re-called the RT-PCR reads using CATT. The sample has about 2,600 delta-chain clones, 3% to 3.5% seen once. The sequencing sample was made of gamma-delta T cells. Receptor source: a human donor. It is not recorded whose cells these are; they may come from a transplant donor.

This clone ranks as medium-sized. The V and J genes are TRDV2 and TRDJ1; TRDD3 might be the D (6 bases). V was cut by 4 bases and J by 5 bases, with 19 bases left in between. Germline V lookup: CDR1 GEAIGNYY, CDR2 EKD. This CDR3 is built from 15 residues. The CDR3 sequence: CACEHLSGDSDKLIF. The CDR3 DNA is TGTGCCTGTGAACATCTATCCGGGGATTCAGATAAACTCATCTTT.

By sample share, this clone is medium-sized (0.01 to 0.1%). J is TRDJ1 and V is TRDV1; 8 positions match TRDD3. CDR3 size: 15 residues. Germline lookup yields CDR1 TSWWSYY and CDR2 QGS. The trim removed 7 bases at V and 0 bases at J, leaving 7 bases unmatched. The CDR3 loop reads CALVGLGAYTDKLIF. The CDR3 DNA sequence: TGTGCTCTTGTGGGACTGGGGGCCTACACCGATAAACTCATCTTT.

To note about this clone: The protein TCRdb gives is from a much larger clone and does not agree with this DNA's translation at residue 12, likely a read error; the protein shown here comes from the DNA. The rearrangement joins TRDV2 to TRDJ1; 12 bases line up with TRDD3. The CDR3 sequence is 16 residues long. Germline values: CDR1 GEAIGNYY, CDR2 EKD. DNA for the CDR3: TGTGCCTGTGACACGGTCCAACTGGGGGATACCGAAAAACTCATCTTT. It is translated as CACDTVQLGDTEKLIF.

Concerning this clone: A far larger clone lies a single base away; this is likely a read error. CDR3 residues: CACDPLRSGDTPSANADKLIF. Written as DNA, the CDR3 is TGTGCCTGTGACCCCTTACGTTCAGGGGATACCCCCTCAGCGAACGCCGATAAACTCATCTTT. This chain links TRDV2 with TRDJ1, with 8 bases matching TRDD3. This CDR3 spans 21 amino acids. Germline CDR1 is GEAIGNYY and CDR2 is EKD. J was trimmed by 3 bases and V by 3 bases; bases with no gene match: 26.

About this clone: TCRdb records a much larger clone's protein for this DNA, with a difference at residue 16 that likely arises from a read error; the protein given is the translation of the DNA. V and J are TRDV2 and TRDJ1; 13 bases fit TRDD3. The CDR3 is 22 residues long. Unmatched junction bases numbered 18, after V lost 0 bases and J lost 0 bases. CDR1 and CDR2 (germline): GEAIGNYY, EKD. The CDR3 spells CACDTISSTPLLGDTNTDKLIF. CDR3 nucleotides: TGTGCCTGTGACACCATTTCTTCCACCCCTTTACTGGGGGATACGAACACCGATAAACTCATCTTT.

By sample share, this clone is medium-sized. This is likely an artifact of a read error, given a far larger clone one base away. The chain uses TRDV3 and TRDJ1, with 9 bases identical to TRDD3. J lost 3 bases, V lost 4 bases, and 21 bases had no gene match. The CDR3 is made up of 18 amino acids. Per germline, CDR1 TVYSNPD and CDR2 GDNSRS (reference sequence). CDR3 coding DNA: TGTGCCTGTCTCCTACGGGGGATGGGGGATAACTACGCCGATAAACTCATCTTT. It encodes CACLLRGMGDNYADKLIF.

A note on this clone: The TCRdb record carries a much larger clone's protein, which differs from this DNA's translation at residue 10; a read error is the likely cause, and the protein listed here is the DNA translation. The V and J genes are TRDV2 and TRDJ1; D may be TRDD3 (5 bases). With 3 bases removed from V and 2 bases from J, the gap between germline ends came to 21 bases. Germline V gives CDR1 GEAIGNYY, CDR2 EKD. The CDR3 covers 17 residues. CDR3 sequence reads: CACDPVRDWWTTDKLIF. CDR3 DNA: TGTGCCTGTGACCCGGTTAGAGACTGGTGGACGACCGATAAACTCATCTTT.

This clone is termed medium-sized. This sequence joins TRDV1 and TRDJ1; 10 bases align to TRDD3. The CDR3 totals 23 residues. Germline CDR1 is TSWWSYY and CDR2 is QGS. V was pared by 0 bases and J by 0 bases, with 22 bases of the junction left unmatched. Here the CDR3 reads CALGELAFFRRSYWGIYTDKLIF. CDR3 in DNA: TGTGCTCTTGGGGAACTGGCCTTCTTCCGCCGATCGTACTGGGGGATTTACACCGATAAACTCATCTTT.

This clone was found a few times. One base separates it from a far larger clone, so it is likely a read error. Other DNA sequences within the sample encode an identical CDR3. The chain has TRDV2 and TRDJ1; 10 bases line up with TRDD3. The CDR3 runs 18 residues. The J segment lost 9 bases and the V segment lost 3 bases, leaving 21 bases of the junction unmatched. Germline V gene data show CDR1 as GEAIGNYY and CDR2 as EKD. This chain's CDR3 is CACDPVQGLSGGYAELIF. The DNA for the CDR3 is TGTGCCTGTGACCCCGTCCAGGGCCTTTCCGGGGGATACGCCGAACTCATCTTT.

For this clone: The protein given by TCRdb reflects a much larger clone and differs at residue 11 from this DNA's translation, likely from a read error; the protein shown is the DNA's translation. CDR3 region: CACDTVLGDTRGHTDKLIF. In DNA form, the CDR3 reads TGTGCCTGTGACACTGTTCTGGGGGATACGAGGGGCCACACCGATAAACTCATCTTT. The chain has TRDV2 and TRDJ1; 12 nucleotides align to TRDD3. Germline V gene sequence: CDR1 GEAIGNYY, CDR2 EKD. V trimming: 1 base; J trimming: 0 bases; junction bases outside the gene matches: 11. This CDR3 contains 19 residues.

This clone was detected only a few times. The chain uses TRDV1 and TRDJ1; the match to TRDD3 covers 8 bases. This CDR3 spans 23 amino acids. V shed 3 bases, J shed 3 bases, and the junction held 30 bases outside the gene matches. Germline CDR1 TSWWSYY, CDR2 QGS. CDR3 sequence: CALGDRPPTGPRWGMVRSDKLIF. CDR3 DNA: TGTGCTCTTGGGGACCGCCCCCCTACGGGGCCCCGGTGGGGGATGGTAAGATCCGATAAACTCATCTTT.

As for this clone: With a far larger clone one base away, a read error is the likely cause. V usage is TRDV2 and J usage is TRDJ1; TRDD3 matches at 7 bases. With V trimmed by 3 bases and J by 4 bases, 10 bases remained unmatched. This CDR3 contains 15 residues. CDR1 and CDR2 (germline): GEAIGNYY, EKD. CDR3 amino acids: CACDAAGGPLDKLIF. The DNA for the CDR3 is TGTGCCTGTGACGCAGCTGGGGGGCCTCTCGATAAACTCATCTTT.

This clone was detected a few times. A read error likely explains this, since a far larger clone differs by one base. The CDR3 DNA is TGTGCCTGTGGCACTATAACTGTACCAACCGATAAACTCATCTTT. It translates to CACGTITVPTDKLIF. The V gene is TRDV2, the J gene TRDJ1; D gene unclear. This CDR3 spans 15 amino acids. The germline CDR1 and CDR2 sequences are GEAIGNYY and EKD. V was shortened by 5 bases and J by 2 bases, with 17 bases between the two germline ends.

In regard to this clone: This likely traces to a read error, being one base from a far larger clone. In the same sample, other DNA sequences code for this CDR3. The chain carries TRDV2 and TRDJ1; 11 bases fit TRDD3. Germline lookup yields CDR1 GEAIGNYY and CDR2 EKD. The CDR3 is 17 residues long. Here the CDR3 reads CACDTLGDTRYTDKLIF. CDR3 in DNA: TGTGCCTGCGACACTCTGGGGGATACCCGGTACACCGATAAACTCATCTTT.

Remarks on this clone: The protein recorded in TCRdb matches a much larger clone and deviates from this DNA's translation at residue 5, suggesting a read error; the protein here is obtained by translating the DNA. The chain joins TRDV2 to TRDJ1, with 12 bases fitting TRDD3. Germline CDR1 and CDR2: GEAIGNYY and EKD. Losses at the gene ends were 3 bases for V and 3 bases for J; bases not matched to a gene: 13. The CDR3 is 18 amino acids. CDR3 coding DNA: TGTGCCTGTGACGCCGGAGGTGTACTGGGGGATACCCCCGATAAACTCATCTTT. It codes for CACDAGGVLGDTPDKLIF.

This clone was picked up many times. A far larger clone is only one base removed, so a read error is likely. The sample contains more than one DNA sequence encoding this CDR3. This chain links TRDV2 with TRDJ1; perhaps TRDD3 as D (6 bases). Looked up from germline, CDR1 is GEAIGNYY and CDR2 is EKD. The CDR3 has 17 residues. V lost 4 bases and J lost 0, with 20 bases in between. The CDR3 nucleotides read TGTGCCTGTGATCCCGTACTGGGTAGGCAGTACACCGATAAACTCATCTTT. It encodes CACDPVLGRQYTDKLIF.

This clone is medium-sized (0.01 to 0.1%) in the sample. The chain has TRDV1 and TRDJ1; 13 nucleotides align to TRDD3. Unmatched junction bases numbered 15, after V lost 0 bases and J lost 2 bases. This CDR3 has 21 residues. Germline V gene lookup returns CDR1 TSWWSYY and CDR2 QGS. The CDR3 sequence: CALGELALPTYWGIRTDKLIF. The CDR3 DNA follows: TGTGCTCTTGGGGAACTCGCCCTACCGACCTACTGGGGGATACGAACCGATAAACTCATCTTT.

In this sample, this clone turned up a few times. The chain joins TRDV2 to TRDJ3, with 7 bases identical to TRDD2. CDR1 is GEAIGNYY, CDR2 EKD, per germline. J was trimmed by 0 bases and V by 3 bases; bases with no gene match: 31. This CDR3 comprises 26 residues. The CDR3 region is CACDGLPPTPYVSGANASWDTRQMFF. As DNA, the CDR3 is TGTGCCTGTGACGGCCTTCCTCCGACCCCCTACGTTTCGGGGGCTAATGCCTCCTGGGACACCCGACAGATGTTTTTC.